The sequence of this T cell receptor (beta chain) was determined in a study of early T cells in non-severe SARS-CoV-2 infection. Study overall: The study sequenced bulk RNA from unsorted whole blood, with chains unpaired.

Only a few counts were recorded for this clonotype. Each cDNA molecule carried a unique molecular identifier. TCRdb analysed the 5' RACE reads with MiXCR anew, one entry per CDR3 protein. This table has 75,000 to 100,000 distinct CDR3 sequences, around 14% appearing once. The receptor was isolated from an adult who was a healthcare worker with PCR-confirmed SARS-CoV-2 infection or an uninfected control (not recorded which). The sample comprised whole blood.

Here the CDR3 DNA reads TGCAGCGTCGGGACCTCGCAAGAGACCCAGTACTTC. This gives the protein CSVGTSQETQYF. The V call is TRBV29-1, the J call TRBJ2-5; D assignment may be TRBD1 or TRBD2 (5 bases each). Trimming stripped 6 bases from V and 2 bases from J, with 10 bases between. CDR1 SQVTM and CDR2 ANQGSEA come from the germline V gene. CDR3 length: 12 amino acids. Using reference TRBV29-1 and TRBJ2-5 for the parts outside the CDR3, the full variable domain is SAVISQKPSRDICQRGTSLTIQCQVDSQVTMMFWYRQQPGQSLTLIATANQGSEATYESGFVIDKFPISRPNLTFSTLTVSNMSPEDSSIYLCSVGTSQETQYFGPGTRLLVL.